The clone carrying this T cell receptor beta chain was observed at least ten times. It was RNA transcripts that yielded the amplified TCR beta CDR3 regions. The TCR CDR3 was amplified in a first-round RT-PCR using the HTBI primer set. TCRdb recomputed calls from the multiplex PCR reads with MiXCR, one row per CDR3 protein. This sample has about 270,000 distinct CDR3 sequences; about 16% occur once, and the top ten carry around 30%. The sample is drawn from a study of T cells in Graves' hyperthyroidism and ophthalmopathy. The CDR3 totals 16 residues. Losses at the gene ends were 4 bases for V and 9 bases for J; bases not matched to a gene: 12. Germline V CDR1 and CDR2: MNHNS, SASEGT.

Input material: blood. The chain combines TRBV6-1 with TRBJ2-1; 10 nucleotides line up with TRBD2. This receptor was taken from a woman in her fifties or sixties with Graves' hyperthyroidism that later progressed to Graves' ophthalmopathy. The chain's CDR3 is CASSGSLAGDFGEQFF. In DNA form, the CDR3 reads TGTGCCAGCAGTGGGTCCCTAGCGGGAGATTTTGGTGAGCAGTTCTTC.